This entry lists 21 T cell receptor beta chains sequenced from one sample in a study of blood T cell repertoires in COVID-19. Sequencing used immunoSEQ multiplex PCR; TCRdb keeps in-frame clones, though not all of them. The sample consists of more than 65,000 clones, about 93% of them appearing once. Sequencing was done on a sample of peripheral blood. The receptor set was obtained from a human donor in a cohort sampled during active COVID-19.

The chain recombines TRBV27 with TRBJ1-5; no firm D call. The ends were cut back, 2 bases at V and 15 bases at J, with 14 bases in the middle. CDR1 MNHEY and CDR2 SMNVEV come from the germline V gene (reference sequence). CDR3 length: 12 residues. The chain's CDR3 is CASSLGGGPRHF. The CDR3 nucleotides read TGTGCCAGCAGTTTAGGAGGAGGGCCGCGGCATTTT.

The chain carries TRBV5-1 and TRBJ2-7, with D hard to call. The V and J ends lost 7 bases and 0 bases respectively, with 11 bases between them. Germline assignment: CDR1 SGHRS and CDR2 YFSETQ. The CDR3 covers 13 residues. CDR3 DNA: TGCGCCAGCGGTTACAGCAGCTCCTACGAGCAGTACTTC. Its translation: CASGYSSSYEQYF.

This sequence joins TRBV4-2 and TRBJ2-7; 11 positions match TRBD2. V was clipped by 6 bases and J by 6 bases; unmatched bases: 10. The CDR3 runs to 15 residues. The V gene's germline CDR1 is LGHNA and CDR2 YNFKEQ. CDR3 sequence: CASSPTGTSGSEQYF. DNA of the CDR3: TGTGCCAGCAGTCCGACCGGGACTAGCGGCAGCGAGCAGTACTTC.

This chain connects TRBV28 to TRBJ1-4, with 7 bases that match TRBD1. Per germline, CDR1 MDHEN and CDR2 SYDVKM. Trimming took 11 bases from V and 3 from J; bases not matched to a gene: 12. The CDR3 runs to 15 residues. CDR3 DNA sequence: TGTGCCCTGAGCCAGGGGGGTAAGGCTAATGAAAAACTGTTTTTT. This sequence encodes CALSQGGKANEKLFF.

This chain connects TRBV13 to TRBJ1-1, with TRBD1 identical over 7 bases. Germline values: CDR1 PRHDT, CDR2 FYEKMQ (reference sequence). Losses at the gene ends were 0 bases for V and 1 base for J; bases not matched to a gene: 2. The CDR3 covers 15 residues. The CDR3 nucleotides are TGTGCCAGCAGCTTAGGTCGGACAGGGAACACTGAAGCTTTCTTT. Encoded protein: CASSLGRTGNTEAFF.

This clone was detected only a few times. This chain joins TRBV5-4 and TRBJ1-6, with 7 nucleotides matching TRBD1. Germline V gives CDR1 SGHNT, CDR2 YYREEE (reference sequence). CDR3 length: 14 residues. After removal of 4 bases from V and 7 bases from J, the junction contained 5 bases not matched to a gene. Written as DNA, the CDR3 is TGTGCCAGCAGCCTAAAAGGGGGCAATTCACCCCTCCACTTT. This codes for CASSLKGGNSPLHF.

The chain joins TRBV5-4 to TRBJ2-7; D not resolved. This CDR3 contains 14 residues. V was pared by 1 base and J by 3 bases, with 11 bases between. Germline V gives CDR1 SGHNT, CDR2 YYREEE (reference sequence). The CDR3 protein is CASSLNLAVYEQYF. The CDR3 coding sequence is TGTGCCAGCAGCTTGAATCTTGCGGTCTACGAGCAGTACTTC.

V and J are TRBV11-2 and TRBJ2-7, with 8 bases lining up with TRBD2. After removal of 8 bases from V and 7 bases from J, the junction contained 10 bases not matched to a gene. The CDR3 length is 13 residues. CDR1 is SGHAT and CDR2 is FQNNGV in the germline V gene. CDR3 nucleotide sequence: TGTGCCAGCGCGGGAGGCAGGGGCGGGGAGCAGTACTTC. Amino acids: CASAGGRGGEQYF.

CDR3 in amino acids: CATSGQDPNTIYF. CDR3 DNA sequence: TGTGCCACCTCGGGACAGGACCCAAACACCATATATTTT. The chain links TRBV24-1 to TRBJ1-3, with TRBD1 matching 8 bases. There are 13 residues in the CDR3. Germline CDR1 is KGHDR and CDR2 is SFDVKD. With V trimmed by 9 bases and J by 6 bases, 6 bases remained unmatched.

J is TRBJ1-1 and V is TRBV5-6; perhaps TRBD1 as D (5 bases). The V gene's germline CDR1 is SGHDT and CDR2 YYEEEE. The CDR3 has 17 residues. The V end lost 4 bases, the J end lost 0 bases, and 19 bases lay between the germline ends. The CDR3 bases are TGTGCCAGCAGCCAGAGGAGGGGTATCCTCATGAACACTGAAGCTTTCTTT. This codes for CASSQRRGILMNTEAFF.

This rearrangement joins TRBV7-8 to TRBJ1-1; D is perhaps TRBD1 (5 bases). V lost 4 bases, J lost 2 bases, and 11 bases lay in between. CDR3 size: 14 residues. Germline V gene data show CDR1 as SGHVS and CDR2 as FQNEAQ. CDR3 bases: TGTGCCAGCAGCTACTCAACAGGAAACACTGAAGCTTTCTTT. It translates to CASSYSTGNTEAFF.

The chain recombines TRBV21-1 with TRBJ2-7; the table's D call of TRBD1 was not tested on the DNA. TRBV21-1 is classified as a pseudogene. CDR3 size: 15 residues. CDR3 sequence: CASRRDRAFGYEQYF. For the CDR3, the DNA is TGTGCCAGCAGAAGAGACAGGGCTTTCGGCTACGAGCAGTACTTC.

J is TRBJ2-7 and V is TRBV3-1 (or the pseudogene TRBV3-2); 7 bases fit TRBD2. V lost 3 bases to trimming and J lost 3 bases; unmatched junction nucleotides: 8. Germline V gene sequence: CDR1 LGHDT, CDR2 YNNKEL (reference sequence). This CDR3 is 15 amino acids long. The chain's CDR3 is CASSHEAGERYEQYF. The CDR3 DNA reads as TGTGCCAGCAGCCATGAGGCGGGGGAGCGCTACGAGCAGTACTTC.

The chain is built from TRBV18 and TRBJ2-6; weak D call: TRBD1 (5 bases). Per germline, CDR1 KGHSH and CDR2 LQKENI. Trimming stripped 2 bases from V and 0 bases from J, with 11 bases between. This CDR3 comprises 17 residues. The CDR3 nucleotides are TGTGCCAGCTCACCAAAGGGGTCTTCCTCTGGGGCCAACGTCCTGACTTTC. It specifies CASSPKGSSSGANVLTF.

V usage is TRBV5-6 and J usage is TRBJ2-7; the D gene is possibly TRBD1 (5 bases). This CDR3 spans 15 amino acids. The V and J ends lost 2 bases and 1 base respectively, with 13 bases between them. Germline V gives CDR1 SGHDT, CDR2 YYEEEE. The CDR3 sequence: CASSFGQGVSYEQYF. CDR3 nucleotides: TGTGCCAGCAGCTTTGGGCAGGGTGTTTCCTACGAGCAGTACTTC.

This chain uses TRBV3-1 (or the pseudogene TRBV3-2) with TRBJ1-5; the D is unclear. Per germline, CDR1 LGHDT and CDR2 YNNKEL (reference sequence). The CDR3 runs to 14 residues. Deletions cut 1 base from V and 4 bases from J, with 8 bases between. This CDR3 reads CASSQGAENQPQHF. CDR3 nucleotides: TGTGCCAGCAGCCAAGGGGCAGAAAATCAGCCCCAGCATTTT.

The rearrangement uses TRBV29-1 and TRBJ1-2, with D maybe TRBD1 (6 bases). The CDR3 covers 13 residues. The V gene lost 3 bases and the J gene lost 2 bases, with 10 bases spanning the gap. From germline, CDR1 is SQVTM and CDR2 ANQGSEA. DNA of the CDR3: TGCAGCGTTGAGGGACACCGAAACTATGGCTACACCTTC. It is translated as CSVEGHRNYGYTF. Supplemented by reference TRBV29-1 and TRBJ1-2, the full variable domain reads SAVISQKPSRDICQRGTSLTIQCQVDSQVTMMFWYRQQPGQSLTLIATANQGSEATYESGFVIDKFPISRPNLTFSTLTVSNMSPEDSSIYLCSVEGHRNYGYTFGSGTRLTVV.

The chain uses TRBV4-2 and TRBJ1-3, with D maybe TRBD1 (6 bases). CDR1 is LGHNA, CDR2 YNFKEQ, per germline. The CDR3 extends over 17 amino acids. The V end was cut by 1 base, the J end by 4 bases, with 17 bases between. CDR3 nucleotide sequence: TGTGCCAGCAGCCAAGCTGGAGCGACAGGATCGGGAAACACCATATATTTT. Translating gives CASSQAGATGSGNTIYF.

The chain joins TRBV28 to TRBJ2-7; tentatively, D is TRBD1 (5 bases). V was pared by 7 bases and J by 0 bases, with 13 bases between. Germline V gives CDR1 MDHEN, CDR2 SYDVKM. The CDR3 contains 14 residues. DNA of the CDR3: TGTGCCAGCACCAGACAGAGGAGCTCCTACGAGCAGTACTTC. Amino acids: CASTRQRSSYEQYF.

This clone showed up just once. The chain recombines TRBV19 with TRBJ2-6; TRBD1 might be the D (6 bases). Looked up from germline, CDR1 is LNHDA and CDR2 is SQIVND (reference sequence). This CDR3 spans 17 amino acids. Trimming stripped 4 bases from V and 4 bases from J, with 17 bases between. The CDR3, as DNA: TGTGCCAGTAGTAGGGTACAGGGAGCTGTAGGGGCCAACGTCCTGACTTTC. This gives the protein CASSRVQGAVGANVLTF.

The chain carries TRBV6-5 and TRBJ2-7, with TRBD2 identical over 7 bases. The germline CDR1 and CDR2 sequences are MNHEY and SVGAGI. This CDR3 has 14 residues. Losses at the gene ends were 2 bases for V and 4 bases for J; bases not matched to a gene: 5. CDR3 sequence reads: CASSYRGVSYEQYF. Here the CDR3 DNA reads TGTGCCAGCAGTTACCGGGGGGTATCGTACGAGCAGTACTTC.